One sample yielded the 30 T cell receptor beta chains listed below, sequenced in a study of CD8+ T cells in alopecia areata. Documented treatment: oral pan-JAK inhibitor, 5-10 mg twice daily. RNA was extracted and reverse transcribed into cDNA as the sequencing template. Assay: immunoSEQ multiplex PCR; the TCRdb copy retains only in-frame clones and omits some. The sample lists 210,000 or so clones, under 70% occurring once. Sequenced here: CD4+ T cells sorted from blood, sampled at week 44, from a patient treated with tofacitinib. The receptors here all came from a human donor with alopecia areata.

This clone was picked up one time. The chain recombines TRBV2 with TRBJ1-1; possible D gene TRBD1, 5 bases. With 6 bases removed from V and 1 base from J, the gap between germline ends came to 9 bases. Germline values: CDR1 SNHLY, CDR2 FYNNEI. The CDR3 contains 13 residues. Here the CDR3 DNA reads TGTGCCAGCAGGGGACGGACGAACACTGAAGCTTTCTTT. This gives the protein CASRGRTNTEAFF.

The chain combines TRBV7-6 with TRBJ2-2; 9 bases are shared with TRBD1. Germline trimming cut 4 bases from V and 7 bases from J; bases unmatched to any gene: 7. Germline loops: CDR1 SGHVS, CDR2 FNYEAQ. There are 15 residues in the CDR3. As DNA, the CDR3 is TGTGCCAGCAGCTCAAGACAGGGGGTAGGCGGGGAGCTGTTTTTT. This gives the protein CASSSRQGVGGELFF.

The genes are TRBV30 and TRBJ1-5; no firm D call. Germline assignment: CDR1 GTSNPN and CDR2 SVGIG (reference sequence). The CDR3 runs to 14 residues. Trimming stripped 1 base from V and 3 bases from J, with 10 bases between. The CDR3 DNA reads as TGTGCCTGGAGTGGGACGGCGATCAATCAGCCCCAGCATTTT. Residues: CAWSGTAINQPQHF.

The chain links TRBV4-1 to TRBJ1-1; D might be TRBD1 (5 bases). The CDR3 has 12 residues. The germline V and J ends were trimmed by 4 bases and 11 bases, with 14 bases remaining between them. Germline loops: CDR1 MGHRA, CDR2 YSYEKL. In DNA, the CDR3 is TGCGCCAGCAGCCCCTCGGGGGGGGAGGCTTTCTTT. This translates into CASSPSGGEAFF.

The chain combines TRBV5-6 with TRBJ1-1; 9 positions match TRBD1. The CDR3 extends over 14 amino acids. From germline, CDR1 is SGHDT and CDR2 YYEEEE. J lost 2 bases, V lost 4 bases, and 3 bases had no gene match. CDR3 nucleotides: TGTGCCAGCAGCCCGGGACAGGGAAACACTGAAGCTTTCTTT. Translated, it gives CASSPGQGNTEAFF.

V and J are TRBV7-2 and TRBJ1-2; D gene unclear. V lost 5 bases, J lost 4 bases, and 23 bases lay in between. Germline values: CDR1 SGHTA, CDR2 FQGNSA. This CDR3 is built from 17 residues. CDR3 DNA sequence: TGTGCCAGCAGCATGTTACCGGGAGCCCAACTCTTCTATGGCTACACCTTC. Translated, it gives CASSMLPGAQLFYGYTF.

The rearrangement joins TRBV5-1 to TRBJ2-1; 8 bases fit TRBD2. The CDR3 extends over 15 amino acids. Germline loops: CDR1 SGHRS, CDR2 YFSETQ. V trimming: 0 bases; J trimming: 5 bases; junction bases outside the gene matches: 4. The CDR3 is CASSLELAVDNEQFF. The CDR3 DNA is TGCGCCAGCAGCTTGGAACTAGCGGTCGACAATGAGCAGTTCTTC.

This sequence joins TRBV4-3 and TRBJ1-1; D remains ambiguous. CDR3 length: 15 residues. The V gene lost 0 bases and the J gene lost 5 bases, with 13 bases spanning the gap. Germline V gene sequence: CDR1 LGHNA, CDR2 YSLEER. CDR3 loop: CASSQDQKAWTEAFF. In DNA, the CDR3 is TGCGCCAGCAGCCAAGATCAAAAGGCTTGGACTGAAGCTTTCTTT.

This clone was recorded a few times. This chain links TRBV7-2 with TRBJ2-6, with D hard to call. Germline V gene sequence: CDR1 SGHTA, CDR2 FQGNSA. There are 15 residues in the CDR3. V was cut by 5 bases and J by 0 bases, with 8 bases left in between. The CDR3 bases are TGTGCCAGCAGCAACCTGTTCTCTGGGGCCAACGTCCTGACTTTC. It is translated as CASSNLFSGANVLTF.

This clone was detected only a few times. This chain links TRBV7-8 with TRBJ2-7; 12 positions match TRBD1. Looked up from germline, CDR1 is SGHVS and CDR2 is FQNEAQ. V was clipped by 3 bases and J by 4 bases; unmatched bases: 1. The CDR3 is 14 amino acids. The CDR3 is CASSLGQGAYEQYF. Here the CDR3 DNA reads TGTGCCAGCAGCTTGGGACAGGGGGCGTACGAGCAGTACTTC.

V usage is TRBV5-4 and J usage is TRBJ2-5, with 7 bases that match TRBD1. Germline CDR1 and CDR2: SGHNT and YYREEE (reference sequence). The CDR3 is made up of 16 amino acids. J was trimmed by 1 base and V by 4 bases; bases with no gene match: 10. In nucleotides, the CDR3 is TGTGCCAGCAGCGGTCTGGGTCAGGGGGTCCAAGAGACCCAGTACTTC. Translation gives CASSGLGQGVQETQYF.

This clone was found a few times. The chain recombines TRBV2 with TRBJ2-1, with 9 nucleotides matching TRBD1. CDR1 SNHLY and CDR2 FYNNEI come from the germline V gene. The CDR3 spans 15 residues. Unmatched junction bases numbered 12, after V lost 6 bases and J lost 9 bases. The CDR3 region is CASSRGGQGNGEQFF. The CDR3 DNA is TGTGCCAGCAGCAGAGGGGGACAGGGCAATGGTGAGCAGTTCTTC. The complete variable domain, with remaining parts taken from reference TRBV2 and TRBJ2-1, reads EPEVTQTPSHQVTQMGQEVILRCVPISNHLYFYWYRQILGQKVEFLVSFYNNEISEKSEIFDDQFSVERPDGSNFTLKIRSTKLEDSAMYFCASSRGGQGNGEQFFGPGTRLTVL.

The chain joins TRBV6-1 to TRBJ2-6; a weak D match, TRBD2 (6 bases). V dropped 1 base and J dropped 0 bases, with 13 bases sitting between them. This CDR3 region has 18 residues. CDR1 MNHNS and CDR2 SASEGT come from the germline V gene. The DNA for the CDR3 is TGTGCCAGCAGTGAAGATGGGGGGTTCCGCTCTGGGGCCAACGTCCTGACTTTC. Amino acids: CASSEDGGFRSGANVLTF.

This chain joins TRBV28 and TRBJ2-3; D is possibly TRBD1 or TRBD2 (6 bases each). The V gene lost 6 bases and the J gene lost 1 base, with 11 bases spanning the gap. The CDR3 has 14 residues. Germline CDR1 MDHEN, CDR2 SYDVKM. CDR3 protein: CASSRGGGTDTQYF. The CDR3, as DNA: TGTGCCAGCAGCAGGGGCGGGGGCACAGATACGCAGTATTTT.

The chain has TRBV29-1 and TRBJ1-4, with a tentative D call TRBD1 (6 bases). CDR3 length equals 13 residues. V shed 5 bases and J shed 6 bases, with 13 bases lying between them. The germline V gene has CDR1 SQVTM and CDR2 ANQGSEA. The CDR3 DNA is TGCAGCGTTATCCAGGGGCGTGATGAAAAACTGTTTTTT. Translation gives CSVIQGRDEKLFF.

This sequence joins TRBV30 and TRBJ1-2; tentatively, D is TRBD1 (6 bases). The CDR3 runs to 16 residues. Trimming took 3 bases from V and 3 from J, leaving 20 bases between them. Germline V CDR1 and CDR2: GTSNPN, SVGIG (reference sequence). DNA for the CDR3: TGTGCCTGGAGCCCTTACGGACAGCCGCGAGACTATGGCTACACCTTC. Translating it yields CAWSPYGQPRDYGYTF.

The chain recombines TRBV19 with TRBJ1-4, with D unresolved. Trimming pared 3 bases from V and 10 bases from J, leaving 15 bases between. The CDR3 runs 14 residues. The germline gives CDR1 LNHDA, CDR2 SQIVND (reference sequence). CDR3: CASSIGPPAGKLFF. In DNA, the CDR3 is TGTGCCAGTAGTATCGGTCCACCCGCCGGAAAACTGTTTTTT.

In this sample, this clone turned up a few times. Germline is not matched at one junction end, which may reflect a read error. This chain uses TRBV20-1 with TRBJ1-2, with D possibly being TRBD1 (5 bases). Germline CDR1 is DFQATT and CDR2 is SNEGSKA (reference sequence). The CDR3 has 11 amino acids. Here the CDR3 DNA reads TGCAGTGCTAGAGATCTCCCAGGGCAGATCTTC. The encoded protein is CSARDLPGQIF.

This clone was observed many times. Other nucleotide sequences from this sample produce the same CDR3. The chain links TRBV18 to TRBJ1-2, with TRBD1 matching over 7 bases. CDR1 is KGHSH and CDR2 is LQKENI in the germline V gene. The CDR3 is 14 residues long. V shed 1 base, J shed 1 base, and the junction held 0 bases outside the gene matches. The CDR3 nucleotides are TGTGCCAGCTCACCACGACAGGGTAACTATGGCTACACCTTC. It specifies CASSPRQGNYGYTF.

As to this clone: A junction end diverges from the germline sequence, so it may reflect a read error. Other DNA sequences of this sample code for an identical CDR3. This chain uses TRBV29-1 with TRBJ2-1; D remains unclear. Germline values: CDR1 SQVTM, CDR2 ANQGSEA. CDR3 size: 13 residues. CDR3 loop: CSVGMLVYNEQFF. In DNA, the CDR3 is TGCAGCGTGGGTATGCTAGTCTACAACGAGCAGTTCTTC.

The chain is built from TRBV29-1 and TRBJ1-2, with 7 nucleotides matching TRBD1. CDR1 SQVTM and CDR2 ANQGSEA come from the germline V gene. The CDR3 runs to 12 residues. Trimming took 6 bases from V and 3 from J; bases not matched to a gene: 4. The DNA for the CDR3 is TGCAGCGTGGCAGGGGGGCACTATGGCTACACCTTC. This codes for CSVAGGHYGYTF.

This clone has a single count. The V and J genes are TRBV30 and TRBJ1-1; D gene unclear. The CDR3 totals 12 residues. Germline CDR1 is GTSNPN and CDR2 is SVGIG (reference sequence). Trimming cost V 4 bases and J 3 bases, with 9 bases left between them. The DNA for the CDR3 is TGTGCCTGGACCTCGTTGGACACTGAAGCTTTCTTT. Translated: CAWTSLDTEAFF.

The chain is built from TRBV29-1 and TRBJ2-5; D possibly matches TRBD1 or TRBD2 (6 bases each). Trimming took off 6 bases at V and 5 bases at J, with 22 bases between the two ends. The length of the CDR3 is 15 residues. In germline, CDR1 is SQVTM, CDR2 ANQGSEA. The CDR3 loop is CSVERQRGLRETQYF. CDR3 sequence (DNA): TGCAGCGTCGAGAGGCAACGGGGGCTTAGGGAGACCCAGTACTTC. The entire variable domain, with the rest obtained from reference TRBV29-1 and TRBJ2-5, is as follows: SAVISQKPSRDICQRGTSLTIQCQVDSQVTMMFWYRQQPGQSLTLIATANQGSEATYESGFVIDKFPISRPNLTFSTLTVSNMSPEDSSIYLCSVERQRGLRETQYFGPGTRLLVL.

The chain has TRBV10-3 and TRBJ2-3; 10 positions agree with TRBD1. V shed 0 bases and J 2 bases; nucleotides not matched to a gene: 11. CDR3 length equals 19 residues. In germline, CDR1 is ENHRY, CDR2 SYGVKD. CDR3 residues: CAISESTGQGTGHTDTQYF. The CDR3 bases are TGTGCCATCAGTGAGTCGACGGGACAGGGGACGGGGCACACAGATACGCAGTATTTT.

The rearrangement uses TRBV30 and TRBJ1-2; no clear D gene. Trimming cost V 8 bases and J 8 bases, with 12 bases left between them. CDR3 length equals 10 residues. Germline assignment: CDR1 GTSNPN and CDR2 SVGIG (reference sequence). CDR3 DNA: TGTGCCAGCCCGACTGGCGGCTACACCTTC. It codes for CASPTGGYTF. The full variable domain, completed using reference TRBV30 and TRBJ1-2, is SQTIHQWPATLVQPVGSPLSLECTVEGTSNPNLYWYRQAAGRGLQLLFYSVGIGQISSEVPQNLSASRPQDRQFILSSKKLLLSDSGFYLCASPTGGYTFGSGTRLTVV.

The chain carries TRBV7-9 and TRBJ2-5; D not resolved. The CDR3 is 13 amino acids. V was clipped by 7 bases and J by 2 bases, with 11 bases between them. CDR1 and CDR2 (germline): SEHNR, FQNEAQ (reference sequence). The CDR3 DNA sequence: TGTGCCAGCAACCGGGCGGTGCAAGAGACCCAGTACTTC. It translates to CASNRAVQETQYF. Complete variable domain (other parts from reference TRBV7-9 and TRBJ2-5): DTGVSQNPRHKITKRGQNVTFRCDPISEHNRLYWYRQTLGQGPEFLTYFQNEAQLEKSRLLSDRFSAERPKGSFSTLEIQRTEQGDSAMYLCASNRAVQETQYFGPGTRLLVL.

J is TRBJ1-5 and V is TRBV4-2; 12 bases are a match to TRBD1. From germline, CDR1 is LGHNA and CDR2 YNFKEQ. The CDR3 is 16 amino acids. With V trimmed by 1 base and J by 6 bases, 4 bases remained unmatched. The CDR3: CASSQGDRGLPQPQHF. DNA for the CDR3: TGTGCCAGCAGCCAAGGGGACAGGGGGCTCCCTCAGCCCCAGCATTTT.

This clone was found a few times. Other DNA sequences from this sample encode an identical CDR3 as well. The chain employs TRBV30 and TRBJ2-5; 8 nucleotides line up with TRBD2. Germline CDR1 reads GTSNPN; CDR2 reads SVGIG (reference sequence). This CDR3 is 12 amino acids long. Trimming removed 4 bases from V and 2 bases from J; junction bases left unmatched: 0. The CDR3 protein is CAWTSGQETQYF. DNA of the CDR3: TGTGCCTGGACTAGCGGGCAAGAGACCCAGTACTTC.

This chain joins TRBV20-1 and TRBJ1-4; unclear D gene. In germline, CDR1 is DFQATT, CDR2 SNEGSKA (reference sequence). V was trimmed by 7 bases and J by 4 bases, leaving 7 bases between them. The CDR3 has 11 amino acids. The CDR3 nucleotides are TGCAGTGGTTCCGGTAATGAAAAACTGTTTTTT. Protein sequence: CSGSGNEKLFF.

The CDR3 DNA is TGTGCCAGCAACGGACTAGCGGGGTTTAATGAGCAGTTCTTC. Its protein product is CASNGLAGFNEQFF. The V call is TRBV11-2, the J call TRBJ2-1; 12 bases line up with TRBD2. The CDR3 contains 14 residues. V shed 7 bases, J shed 7 bases, and the junction held 5 bases outside the gene matches. The germline V gene has CDR1 SGHAT and CDR2 FQNNGV. The full variable domain, with the rest looked up from reference TRBV11-2 and TRBJ2-1, is EAGVAQSPRYKIIEKRQSVAFWCNPISGHATLYWYQQILGQGPKLLIQFQNNGVVDDSQLPKDRFSAERLKGVDSTLKIQPAKLEDSAVYLCASNGLAGFNEQFFGPGTRLTVL.